The entry below gives a single TCR beta chain sequence along with its context. The antigen it binds to is not known. The CDR3 carries no conserved terminal phenylalanine or tryptophan, so it likely arises from a read error. These data are taken from a study of molecular identifiers for immune sequencing clone quantification (dated by TCRdb to 2017 to 2018). About the study as a whole: For a replicate experiment, RNA from roughly 18,000 or 92,000 naive CD8 T cells was divided into five aliquots, and four of the five aliquots were sequenced. The study was a methods study using CD8 T cells to benchmark molecular-identifier clustering-based TCR repertoire sequencing (MIDCIRS) and TCR RNA copy counting.

The germline V gene encodes CDR1 MNHEY and CDR2 SMNVEV (reference sequence). A total of 12 residues make up the CDR3, ends included. Of the read, only the CDR3 DNA is kept; its 36 bases are in frame from base 1. V was cut back by 6 bases and J by 5 bases, leaving a gap of 10 bases between them. Libraries of naive CD8 T cells were generated from roughly 20,000 to 1,000,000 sorted cells, with 10%, 30% or 50% of the purified RNA used. Naive CD8 T cells, defined as CD8+CD4-CCR7+CD45RA+, were FACS-sorted into RLT Plus buffer on a BD FACSAria II. To test detection sensitivity, Jurkat RNA equivalent to more than 8 TCR copies was spiked into samples of roughly 17,000-1,000,000 naive CD8 T cells. CD8 T cells were enriched with RosetteSep CD8+ T Cell Enrichment Cocktail and Ficoll-Paque, followed by ACK red cell lysis. Here is what the overall study found, with its caveats: When barcode sub-clustering was not used, chimeric consensus sequences inflated TCR diversity, with chimeras reaching as high as 47%. Highly expanded clone sizes could be underestimated if identical TCR molecules share a barcode. In CMV-specific effector cells, clones with more than 20 RNA copies contained over 99% of molecules, whereas in naive cells such clones contained under 1% of molecules. Approximately 3.3 recovered TCR RNA copies per cell were obtained by modeling, versus approximately 10 by digital PCR, implying a capture efficiency of 30% to 35%. Spiked-in Jurkat TCR RNA equivalent to a single cell was reported to be detectable even among more than 900,000 naive CD8 T cells. Naive libraries contained spiked-in Jurkat TCR RNA (approximately 10 copies' worth), which is not part of the donor repertoire.

Library construction relied on PCR. TCRdb names Illumina HiSeq 4000 as the instrument used. Preparation of bulk TCR libraries followed a previously described approach, with the TCR primers listed in Table S5. Purification of total RNA was performed with the Qiagen AllPrep DNA/RNA kit. Before any analysis, reads coming from multiple sequencing runs of the same library were combined into one pool. On the study's bioinformatics: Reads were retained only if the reads had an exact TCR constant sequence, and the retained reads were trimmed to 150 nt and grouped according to their 12-nt molecular barcodes. Reads inside each barcode group were sub-clustered using a 15% Levenshtein threshold, and a quality-weighted consensus sequence was constructed for each RNA molecule. Non-functional sequences were removed, as were lower-count sequences one edit away from another. Barcode sub-clusters with fewer than 20% of the maximum read count were removed, based on fitting two negative binomial distributions. The raw public reads went through TCRdb reprocessing: fastp at Q25, MiXCR clone calling, in-frame beta chains kept. Each CDR3 protein appears once, grouped with its most common genes and DNA. In this record, the V and J calls reflect TCRdb's handling and not the investigators' own analysis. The sample records fewer than 350,000 distinct CDR3 sequences, over 20% of which are singletons. Of the sample, about 0.81% falls within the top ten clones.

The sequence derives from a human donor in good health. Some libraries in this study had Jurkat cell RNA spiked in. Sample: naive CD8+ T cells from blood, with Jurkat cell RNA spiked in. Explained via the paper, the cell subset or site label denotes: FACS-sorted CD8+CD4-CCR7+CD45RA+ naive T cells. The V gene is TRBV27 and the J gene is TRBJ1-1, with the D gene uncertain. DNA sequence: TGTGCCAGCAGGACGGCGGATACTGAAGCTTTCCTT. The translation is CASRTADTEAFL.